The present T cell receptor (beta chain) was sequenced within a study of identical twins (dated by TCRdb to 2016 to 2017). About the investigation overall: TCR alpha and beta repertoires from monozygotic twins, unrelated adults of various ages and cord blood were deep-sequenced to test whether fetal clonotypes persist. To rule out contamination, the twin experiments were replicated at different times with different library preparation protocols. What the research found in general, with its limitations: Because the same donors could not be followed over many years, the conclusions depended on cross-sectional statistical analysis. Compared with coincidental sharing between unrelated individuals, an excess of low generation-probability sequences was observed among out-of-frame TCR alpha sequences shared between twins. Excess twin sharing in beta out-of-frame sequences was weaker because fewer shared sequences lowered the signal-to-noise ratio. Abundant cord blood beta clonotypes carried fewer insertions; young adult naive repertoires showed a weaker similar trend, while memory repertoires showed none. Out-of-frame TCR alpha sharing in monozygotic twins was systematically underestimated by recombination models, whereas sharing between unrelated individuals was in agreement with the recombination models. Invariant T cells such as MAIT and iNKT could partly confound zero-insertion analyses, although diverse VJ usage argued against such confounding for most clonotypes.

The library came from 5' RACE. TCRdb shows the sequencer as Illumina HiSeq 2000. Template switching added a universal primer binding site, and the final cDNA carried a unique molecular identifier that allowed TCR cDNA molecules to be counted accurately. Specific primers in the conserved constant-segment region were used to synthesize first-strand cDNA for the TCR alpha and beta chains. Each cDNA library was double barcoded, with a SMART-Mk sample barcode plus Illumina barcodes, to control for contamination. TruSeq adapter sequences along with Illumina sample barcodes were introduced in two successive PCR steps. The Illumina HiSeq platform was used with custom primers to sequence TCR alpha and beta cDNA libraries. Turning to the authors' computational methods: Raw reads were processed with MiGEC to extract unique molecular identifiers, and MiXCR was used to determine CDR3 positions. For each individual, recombination models were inferred using an EM algorithm with the repgenHMM and IGoR tools. The analysis of shared clonotypes was done with the tcR package in R, with sharing normalized by the product of cloneset sizes. Out-of-frame nonproductive sequences were analyzed to study raw recombination free of thymic and clonal selection effects. TCRdb passed the public sequencing reads through fastp at Q25 and MiXCR, retaining productive beta sequences. Under each unique CDR3 protein, matching rows form one entry showing the most common genes and DNA. TCRdb's processing, not the authors', yielded these V and J calls. In all, the sample holds 260,000 or so distinct CDR3 sequences, and 6% to 8.5% of those were seen once. About 5.8% of the sample goes to the ten largest clones.

This clonotype was seen a few times. Its recognized antigen is unknown. The record has no base qualities; no much larger clone is one base away. Only healthy Caucasian donors were included. Three pairs of female monozygotic twins, all aged roughly 18 to 29 years, made up the twin cohort. Positive isolation kits from Invitrogen were used to isolate CD4+ and CD8+ T cell populations. These records were also assigned to another study, of yellow fever vaccine responses in identical twins. As that second paper reports: The authors reported that the T cell response to vaccination in identical twins appeared partly convergent and partly personalized. Focusing on identical twins, the study followed the T cell clones that responded to the vaccine, and did so with precision.

The receptor was derived from a woman between 18 and 29 years old in good health. Sequenced material: CD8+ T cells sorted from blood.

The sequenced DNA: TGTGCCAGCAGCGTAGGACGTGGGAGTCCTCCCTACGAGCAGTACTTC. It encodes CASSVGRGSPPYEQYF. The V and J genes are TRBV9 and TRBJ2-7; D gene: possibly TRBD2, on 5 matching bases. CDR1 and CDR2 are read off the germline V gene as SGDLS and YYNGEE. The CDR3 runs 16 residues from the cysteine to the phenylalanine. Left in the record is the CDR3 DNA by itself, 48 bases read in frame from the first base. Deletion took 0 bases off V and 2 bases off J, with a span of 15 bases between the germline ends.